The 18 T cell receptor beta chains below all came from one sample that was sequenced in a study of long-term antiretroviral therapy in people with HIV. Survey-level resolution applied to immunoSEQ assay v3.0. Method: immunoSEQ multiplex PCR; TCRdb's copy keeps in-frame clones and lacks some. This table has more than 25,000 clones, 79% appearing once. This sample comprised unsorted PBMCs, obtained 2.1 years after starting antiretroviral therapy. The source is a man aged 30 to 45 with HIV.

This clone was seen once. This rearrangement joins TRBV11-3 to TRBJ2-1; D assignment may be TRBD1 or TRBD2 (5 bases each). From germline, CDR1 is SGHNT and CDR2 YENEEA. The V end lost 1 base, the J end lost 9 bases, and 13 bases lay between the germline ends. This CDR3 has 14 residues. CDR3 amino acids: CASSLGDGLGEQFF. The CDR3 DNA follows: TGTGCCAGCAGCTTAGGGGACGGCCTCGGTGAGCAGTTCTTC.

This chain connects TRBV7-9 to TRBJ1-3; 7 bases align to TRBD1. V shed 2 bases, J shed 2 bases, and the junction held 3 bases outside the gene matches. This CDR3 spans 15 amino acids. Germline V lookup: CDR1 SEHNR, CDR2 FQNEAQ (reference sequence). Here the CDR3 reads CASSLLTGPGNTIYF. The CDR3 coding sequence is TGTGCCAGCAGCTTACTGACAGGGCCTGGAAACACCATATATTTT.

The chain uses TRBV11-2 and TRBJ2-3, with D unresolved. The V gene lost 5 bases and the J gene lost 3 bases, with 12 bases spanning the gap. The CDR3 has 14 amino acids. Germline CDR1 and CDR2: SGHAT and FQNNGV. Written as DNA, the CDR3 is TGTGCCAGCAGCATCCGGGCCAGGACAGATACGCAGTATTTT. This sequence encodes CASSIRARTDTQYF.

This clone was recorded once. The chain links TRBV29-1 to TRBJ2-7; D is uncertain. Germline V gene data show CDR1 as SQVTM and CDR2 as ANQGSEA. The CDR3 sequence is 13 residues long. Trimming left V 1 base short and J 2 bases short, with 9 bases between. This CDR3 is CSVEGQETYEQYF. As DNA, the CDR3 is TGCAGCGTTGAAGGGCAGGAAACCTACGAGCAGTACTTC.

This chain connects TRBV7-2 to TRBJ1-1; D is perhaps TRBD1 (5 bases). Trimming left V 1 base short and J 6 bases short, with 12 bases between. Germline V gene lookup returns CDR1 SGHTA and CDR2 FQGNSA. CDR3 length equals 14 residues. For the CDR3, the DNA is TGTGCCAGCAGCTTAGGGGGGGGTAACCCTGAAGCTTTCTTT. Encoded protein: CASSLGGGNPEAFF.

The chain is built from TRBV28 and TRBJ1-5; D is perhaps TRBD1 (5 bases). Between the trimmed V and J ends, which lost 8 bases and 7 bases, there was a span of 18 bases. The CDR3 loop spans 14 amino acids. Germline values: CDR1 MDHEN, CDR2 SYDVKM. The DNA for the CDR3 is TGTGCCAGCGGAGTAGAAGGGACGCGGCAGCCCCAGCATTTT. It encodes CASGVEGTRQPQHF.

The CDR3 sequence is CASSYRQGGEAFF. CDR3 DNA: TGCGCCAGCAGCTACAGACAGGGGGGAGAAGCTTTCTTT. This rearrangement joins TRBV5-1 to TRBJ1-1, with 9 positions matching TRBD1. Germline loops: CDR1 SGHRS, CDR2 YFSETQ. The V and J ends lost 3 bases and 8 bases, in that order; junction bases with no gene match: 5. There are 13 residues in the CDR3.

This clone was counted once. The genes are TRBV27 and TRBJ1-6, with 9 bases matching TRBD1. Germline V gene lookup returns CDR1 MNHEY and CDR2 SMNVEV (reference sequence). The CDR3 consists of 14 residues. With 6 bases clipped from V and 7 bases from J, the junction kept 4 bases outside the gene matches. The CDR3 nucleotides are TGTGCCAGCAGCGGGACAGGGACGAATTCACCCCTCCACTTT. It is translated as CASSGTGTNSPLHF.

This chain links TRBV13 with TRBJ2-1; TRBD2 matches 14 bases. This CDR3 region has 15 residues. Germline CDR1 and CDR2: PRHDT and FYEKMQ (reference sequence). V dropped 5 bases and J dropped 8; count of bases not matched to a gene: 5. The CDR3 here is CASSLGLAGVDEQFF. The CDR3 DNA follows: TGTGCCAGCAGCCTGGGACTAGCGGGAGTGGATGAGCAGTTCTTC.

V usage is TRBV19 and J usage is TRBJ2-3; 8 bases align to TRBD1. This CDR3 is built from 16 residues. CDR1 is LNHDA and CDR2 is SQIVND in the germline V gene (reference sequence). The J segment lost 2 bases and the V segment lost 3 bases, leaving 7 bases of the junction unmatched. For the CDR3, the DNA is TGTGCCAGTAGTATCTACCGGGACAGGTTCACAGATACGCAGTATTTT. It specifies CASSIYRDRFTDTQYF.

In this sample, this clone turned up a few times. This chain joins TRBV5-1 and TRBJ1-3; D may be TRBD1 (5 bases). V lost 6 bases and J 4 bases, leaving 14 bases between the germline ends. The CDR3 length is 14 residues. Germline V gene sequence: CDR1 SGHRS, CDR2 YFSETQ. CDR3 in amino acids: CASMDEGLGNTIYF. CDR3 bases: TGCGCCAGCATGGACGAGGGGCTCGGAAACACCATATATTTT.

The chain carries TRBV10-3 and TRBJ1-5; D is perhaps TRBD1 (6 bases). CDR1 is ENHRY and CDR2 is SYGVKD in the germline V gene. V lost 7 bases to trimming and J lost 5 bases, with 18 bases between them. This CDR3 contains 15 residues. The CDR3 bases are TGTGCCATCACCCCTCCCTCGACAGGTCATCAGCCCCAGCATTTT. Its protein is CAITPPSTGHQPQHF.

The table lists this clone with a count of one. This sequence joins TRBV6-5 and TRBJ1-5; 10 bases are a match to TRBD1. The V gene end was trimmed by 8 bases and the J gene end by 3 bases; junction bases not matched to a gene: 4. Germline CDR1 MNHEY, CDR2 SVGAGI. CDR3 length: 14 residues. The CDR3 sequence is CASGDRGPNQPQHF. CDR3 in DNA: TGTGCCAGCGGGGACAGGGGACCCAATCAGCCCCAGCATTTT.

The J gene is TRBJ1-6, the V gene TRBV7-2; 7 nucleotides match TRBD1. CDR1 and CDR2 (germline): SGHTA, FQGNSA. The CDR3 has 14 residues. The junction had 8 bases not matched to a gene; V was cut back by 6 bases and J by 9 bases. The CDR3 region is CASRAQGFRSPLHF. The CDR3 nucleotides read TGTGCCAGCAGAGCACAGGGGTTTCGTTCACCCCTCCACTTT.

The chain joins TRBV6-5 to TRBJ1-1, with D uncertain. Germline assignment: CDR1 MNHEY and CDR2 SVGAGI. Trimming took off 6 bases at V and 5 bases at J, with 13 bases between the two ends. The CDR3 covers 13 residues. CDR3 in amino acids: CASRQLTQTEAFF. For the CDR3, the DNA is TGTGCCAGCAGACAGTTGACCCAGACTGAAGCTTTCTTT.

V and J are TRBV30 and TRBJ2-5; 12 nucleotides align to TRBD2. The V gene's germline CDR1 is GTSNPN and CDR2 SVGIG (reference sequence). The ends lost 1 base at V and 2 bases at J; junction bases unmatched: 2. The CDR3 loop spans 15 amino acids. This CDR3 reads CAWSEGLAGQETQYF. The DNA for the CDR3 is TGTGCCTGGAGTGAAGGACTAGCGGGGCAAGAGACCCAGTACTTC. Looking up the rest from reference TRBV30 and TRBJ2-5 gives the full variable domain: SQTIHQWPATLVQPVGSPLSLECTVEGTSNPNLYWYRQAAGRGLQLLFYSVGIGQISSEVPQNLSASRPQDRQFILSSKKLLLSDSGFYLCAWSEGLAGQETQYFGPGTRLLVL.

The chain employs TRBV5-8 and TRBJ2-7; D unresolved. The V end was cut by 7 bases, the J end by 3 bases, with 11 bases between. The CDR3 extends over 12 amino acids. Germline V lookup: CDR1 SGHTS, CDR2 YDEGEE. CDR3 amino acids: CASRGRFYEQYF. In DNA, the CDR3 is TGTGCCAGCCGTGGGCGATTCTACGAGCAGTACTTC.

This chain joins TRBV10-1 and TRBJ2-2; 8 positions match TRBD2. V lost 6 bases, J lost 2 bases, and 8 bases stayed unmatched. This CDR3 is built from 16 residues. Germline assignment: CDR1 WNHNN and CDR2 SYGVQD (reference sequence). CDR3 sequence (DNA): TGCGCCAGCAGCCCTATAGCGGGAAACAACACCGGGGAGCTGTTTTTT. Encoded protein: CASSPIAGNNTGELFF.